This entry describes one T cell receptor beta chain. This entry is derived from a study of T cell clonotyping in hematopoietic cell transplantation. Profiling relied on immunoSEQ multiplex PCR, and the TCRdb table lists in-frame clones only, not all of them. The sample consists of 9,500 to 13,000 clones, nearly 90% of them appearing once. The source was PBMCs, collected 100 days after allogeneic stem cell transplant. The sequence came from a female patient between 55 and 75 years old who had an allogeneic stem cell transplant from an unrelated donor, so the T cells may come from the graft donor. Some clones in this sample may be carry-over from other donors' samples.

CDR3: CASSLGQGAAEAFF. In DNA, the CDR3 is TGTGCCAGCAGCTTAGGACAGGGGGCCGCTGAAGCTTTCTTT. V is TRBV7-6 and J is TRBJ1-1; 10 bases match TRBD1. V shed 1 base and J 6 bases; nucleotides not matched to a gene: 2. This CDR3 region has 14 residues. Germline V gene data show CDR1 as SGHVS and CDR2 as FNYEAQ.